The present T cell receptor beta chain was sequenced within a study of tumor and adjacent non-tumor tissue in lung cancer. Study-wide results and limits: Top 100 clones took a larger repertoire share in normal lung.

Worth noting for this clonotype: Its antigen is currently unknown.

A modified ARM-PCR protocol with three rounds of nested PCR amplified TCRbeta. TCRdb reanalysed the multiplex PCR reads using MiXCR and keeps one entry per CDR3 protein. The sample consists of about 100,000 distinct CDR3 sequences, about 62% of them appearing once. No cell sorting was done before RNA was extracted from the tissue. The normal lung tissue was taken more than 3 cm from the tumor edge. Sequences were obtained from distant non-tumor lung tissue. This sequence was found in a man younger than 45 with non-small cell lung cancer.

DNA of the CDR3: TGTGCCAGCAGCTTAGCGGCTGGTTTGGCTGAGCAGTTCTTC. It yields the protein CASSLAAGLAEQFF. This chain uses TRBV11-2 with TRBJ2-1; D is undetermined. In germline, CDR1 is SGHAT, CDR2 FQNNGV. Deletions cut 1 base from V and 9 bases from J, with 13 bases between. There are 14 residues in the CDR3.